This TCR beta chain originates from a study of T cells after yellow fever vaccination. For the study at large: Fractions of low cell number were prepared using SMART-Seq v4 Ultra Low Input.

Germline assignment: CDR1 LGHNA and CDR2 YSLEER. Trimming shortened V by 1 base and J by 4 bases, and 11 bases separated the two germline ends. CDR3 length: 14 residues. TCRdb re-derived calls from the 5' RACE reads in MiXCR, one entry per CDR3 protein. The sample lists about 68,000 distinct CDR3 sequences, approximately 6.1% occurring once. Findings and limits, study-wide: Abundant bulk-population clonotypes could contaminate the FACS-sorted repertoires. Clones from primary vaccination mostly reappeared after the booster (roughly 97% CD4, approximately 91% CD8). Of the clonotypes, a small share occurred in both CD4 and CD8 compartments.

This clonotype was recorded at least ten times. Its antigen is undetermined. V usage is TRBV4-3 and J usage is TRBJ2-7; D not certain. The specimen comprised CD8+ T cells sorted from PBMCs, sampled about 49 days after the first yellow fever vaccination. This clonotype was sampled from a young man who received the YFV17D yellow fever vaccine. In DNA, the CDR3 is TGCGCCAGCAGCCAAGGGGCCACCGCGTACGAGCAGTACTTC. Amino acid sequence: CASSQGATAYEQYF.